Many counts were recorded for the clone carrying this T cell receptor beta chain. This sample was taken from a study of human T cells and chemical hapten exposure. Noted time point: pre-sensitization, week 0. As to treatment: therapeutic diphenylcyclopropenone sensitization with weekly scalp DPC. Before extraction, the whole blood was not fractionated, and total RNA was taken from it. Germline V gives CDR1 SGHRS, CDR2 YFSETQ. The CDR3 contains 15 residues. With V trimmed by 5 bases and J by 4 bases, 9 bases remained unmatched. Individual cDNA molecules (in the library) carried attached unique molecular identifiers. TCRdb reprocessed the RACE reads with MiXCR, giving one entry per CDR3 protein. There are over 50,000 distinct CDR3 sequences in the sample; 9.5% to 10% occur only once, and about 9.6% lies in the top ten.

The sample here was whole blood, taken in connection with sensitization to the hapten diphenylcyclopropenone (DPC). This TCR was sampled from a woman aged 30 to 39 with alopecia areata. Some clones in this sample may be carry-over from other donors' samples. V gene TRBV5-1 combines with J gene TRBJ1-1; 9 nucleotides align to TRBD1. CDR3 amino acids: CASRATGGIGTEAFF. CDR3 nucleotides: TGCGCCAGCAGAGCTACAGGGGGCATCGGCACTGAAGCTTTCTTT.